This entry is about one T cell receptor beta chain. Its antigen target is currently unknown. Qualities for individual bases were not recorded, and no much larger clone is one base off. Library creation used the immunoSEQ multiplex PCR assay. The table comes from immuneACCESS by way of TCRdb, which keeps in-frame sequences with V and J called. Part of the clones is missing from these tables; in studies checked, under half for an unresolved V gene and the rest for unknown reasons. The sample data list just over 200 clones, and about 81% of these were observed just once. The ten most abundant clones make up roughly a fifth of the sample. The CDR3 starts with the cysteine, ends with the phenylalanine, and has 15 residues. Just the 45-base CDR3 DNA is kept, in frame starting at base 1. As encoded in the germline V gene, CDR1 is MDHEN while CDR2 is SYDVKM. V lost 2 bases and J lost 10 bases; the stretch between them is 15 bases long.

This specimen belongs to a study of chemoradiotherapy in HPV16-positive cancers (dated by TCRdb to 2021 to 2024). At the level of the whole study: Using functional T-cell assays on cells from a couple of HPV16-positive patients, the researchers defined candidate HPV-specific T-cell clones and common TCR motifs. Whether T-cell immunity against the HPV oncoproteins E6 and E7 changes during chemoradiotherapy and whether survival is affected by this immunity were examined in the study. Next, the candidate HPV-specific TCRs and motifs were followed in TCR repertoires from about 90 patients with HPV-related cancers. On the study overall, not on this receptor specifically: Only a couple of HPV16-positive patients were used to derive the functional definition of HPV-specific T cells, and the survival association was reported for HPV16-positive patients. Improved recurrence-free survival in HPV16-positive patients was associated with expansion of HPV-responsive T cells during chemoradiotherapy. Expansion of candidate HPV-specific clones and E7-related TCR motifs was observed in the tumor microenvironment during treatment, whereas no such expansion was observed for non-HPV-specific T cells.

Repertoires were sampled repeatedly over the course of chemoradiotherapy so that clonal expansion in the tumor microenvironment could be followed. The chain is made from TRBV28 and TRBJ1-6, and possibly TRBD1, on 5 matching bases. This TCR came from a human donor with HPV-associated anogenital cancer. The input for sequencing was tumor tissue, taken from a patient who underwent chemoradiotherapy. The CDR3 corresponds to CASSLGQGYRSPLHF. The DNA sequence is given as TGTGCCAGCAGTTTAGGTCAGGGTTATCGATCACCCCTCCACTTT.